The T cell receptor beta chain described here comes from a study of circulating and synovial CD4+ cells in juvenile arthritis. The study, taken as a whole, reports: T cell genome counts differed by at least an order of magnitude between CPL and CD4 samples.

Per germline, CDR1 MNHEY and CDR2 SVGAGI. J was trimmed by 7 bases and V by 2 bases; bases with no gene match: 7. The CDR3 covers 16 residues. This table comes from immunoSEQ multiplex PCR, and its TCRdb copy is limited to in-frame clones, with some not included. The table has under 35,000 clones, 95% to 96% seen once. Comments on this clone: Its antigen is not identified.

The J gene is TRBJ1-6, the V gene TRBV6-5, with TRBD1 matching over 8 bases. Sequenced sample: CD4+ T cells from blood. This TCR was recovered from a human donor with juvenile idiopathic arthritis. The DNA of the CDR3 is TGTGCCAGCAGTTACGGGGCAGGGGGCTTGAATTCACCCCTCCACTTT. It codes for CASSYGAGGLNSPLHF.